What follows is one TCR beta chain and its context. What it binds is not known. This CDR3 spans 19 amino acids. Germline V gene data show CDR1 as LGHNT and CDR2 as FRNRAP. The junction had 17 bases not matched to a gene; V was cut back by 6 bases and J by 0 bases. This specimen comes from a study of graft-versus-host responses after intestinal transplantation. Study-level background: Every recipient underwent anti-thymocyte globulin induction, then tacrolimus and steroids for around three years.

Assay used: immunoSEQ multiplex PCR; TCRdb lists only in-frame clones, some missing. The sample shows roughly 89,000 clones, 92% of them seen only once. Study observations and caveats: The presence of high graft-versus-host to host-versus-graft clonal ratios in allografts characterized patients with graft-donor T cell macrochimerism.

J is TRBJ1-2 and V is TRBV12-5; 9 nucleotides line up with TRBD1. The sequencing here drew on unstimulated CD4+ T cells sorted from spleen or lymph node cells, taken before intestinal transplant. The origin of this receptor is a human donor who received an intestinal transplant. The CDR3 is CASGSNFVDRGLSNYGYTF. CDR3 sequence (DNA): TGTGCTAGTGGCTCGAATTTTGTGGACAGGGGCCTTTCTAACTATGGCTACACCTTC.